Given below is one TCR beta chain in context. This entry is derived from a study of beta chain features in type 1 diabetes. Study details: When patients were set against healthy donors, age, gender and cell yields were similar.

The CDR3 covers 15 residues. Germline V lookup: CDR1 SQVTM, CDR2 ANQGSEA. The study reverse transcribed the entire isolated RNA, so it sequenced expressed TCRB transcripts. TCRdb's table, derived via immunoSEQ multiplex PCR, lists solely in-frame clones and lacks some. The sample records about 620,000 clones, around a sixth being singletons. The sequence was obtained from a man aged 18-30 years in good health. The sequenced sample was naive CD4+ T cells from blood. This chain uses TRBV29-1 with TRBJ1-2; 7 bases map to TRBD1. CDR3 amino acids: CIALIGGSGNYGYTF. In DNA, the CDR3 is TGCATCGCCCTGATAGGGGGCTCGGGTAACTATGGCTACACCTTC.